The entry below describes one TCR beta chain. Its cognate antigen has yet to be identified. Base qualities are missing; no much larger clone stands one base away. This record comes from a study of blood T cell repertoires in COVID-19 (dated by TCRdb to 2020 to 2022). General notes on the study: The collaborator samples originated in the United States, Italy and Spain and spanned the acute and convalescent phases of COVID-19. The material from the prospective study consisted of cDNA or gDNA derived from T cells, B-cell-depleted T cells, or PBMCs. The dataset comprised deeply sampled blood TCRbeta repertoires from subjects exposed to, actively infected with, or recovered from COVID-19. HLA class I and class II types, where available, came from metadata supplied by the sample provider rather than from assay-based typing. Nearly every sample came with metadata listing a de-identified subject ID, COVID-19 status, age in years and sex. Samples came from the ongoing ImmuneRACE study (first 160 participants) plus 1,254 subjects from 6 global collaborators. The repertoires were made available in a free public database intended to serve as a resource for research on the immune response to SARS-CoV-2. Beyond this particular receptor, the publication reports: The amount of clinical and demographic metadata varied by source and participant and was provided uncurated.

TCRbeta CDR3 regions were amplified from genomic DNA using the immunoSEQ Assay, a bias-controlled multiplex PCR. The paper's data handling went like this. Within the assay, amplification of reference gene primers was used to estimate how many nucleated cells each sample contained. To quantify the absolute abundance of each unique TCRbeta CDR3 rearrangement, sequence reads were collapsed and filtered. Productive Simpson clonality was computed per sample as the square root of Simpson's diversity index over productive rearrangements. TCRdb re-hosts the immuneACCESS table, in-frame sequences only. Its copies lack some clones; in the studies checked, an unresolved V gene accounts for under half of them, and the cause for the rest is not known. V and J calls and clone size are as listed in that table; D and trimming were resolved from the DNA. For this sample there are 150,000 to 200,000 clones; roughly 84% appear just once. The ten top clones hold about 1.2% of the sample.

Samples from volunteer blood donors who had recovered from COVID-19 were contributed by a second Seattle source. Whole blood was collected in K2EDTA tubes by collaborating institutions according to the institutions' own protocols. For TCRbeta analysis, collaborators shipped samples in one of three forms: frozen whole blood, isolated PBMCs, or DNA extracted from either of those sample types. Counted from cysteine to phenylalanine, this CDR3 has 13 amino acids. Only CDR3 DNA remains: 39 bases, in frame from the first base. The junction shows trimming of 5 bases on V and 2 bases on J, plus 9 bases between the germline ends. The germline V gene encodes CDR1 LNHDA and CDR2 SQIVND (reference sequence).

This clonotype originated in a man between 60 and 70 years old who had recovered from COVID-19. Sequencing was performed on peripheral blood. The chain employs TRBV19 and TRBJ1-2; a confident D gene designation cannot be given. DNA sequence: TGTGCCAGTAGTGAGGCCAGAAACTATGGCTACACCTTC. Its protein product is CASSEARNYGYTF.